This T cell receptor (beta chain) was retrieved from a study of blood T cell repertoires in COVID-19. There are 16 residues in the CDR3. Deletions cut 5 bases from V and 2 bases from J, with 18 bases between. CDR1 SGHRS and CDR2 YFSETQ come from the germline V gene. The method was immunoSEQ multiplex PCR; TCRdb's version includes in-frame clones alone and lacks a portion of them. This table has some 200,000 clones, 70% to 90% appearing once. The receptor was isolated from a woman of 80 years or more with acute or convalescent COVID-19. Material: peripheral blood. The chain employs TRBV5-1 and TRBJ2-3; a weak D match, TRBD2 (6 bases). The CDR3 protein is CASSPYTGLTTDTQYF. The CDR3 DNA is TGCGCCAGCAGTCCGTATACAGGACTAACCACAGATACGCAGTATTTT.